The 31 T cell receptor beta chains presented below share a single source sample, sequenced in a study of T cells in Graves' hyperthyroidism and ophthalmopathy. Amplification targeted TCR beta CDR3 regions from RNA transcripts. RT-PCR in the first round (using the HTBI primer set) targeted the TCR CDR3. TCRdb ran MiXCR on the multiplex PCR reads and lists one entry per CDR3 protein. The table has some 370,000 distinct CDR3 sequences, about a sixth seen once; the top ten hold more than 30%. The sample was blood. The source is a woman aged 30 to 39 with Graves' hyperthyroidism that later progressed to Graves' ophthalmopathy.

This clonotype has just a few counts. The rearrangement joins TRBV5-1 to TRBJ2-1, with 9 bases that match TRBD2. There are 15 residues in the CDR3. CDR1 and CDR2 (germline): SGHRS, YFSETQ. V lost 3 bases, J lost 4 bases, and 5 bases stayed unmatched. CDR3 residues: CASSSRTSEYNEQFF. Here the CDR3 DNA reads TGCGCCAGCAGCTCCCGGACTAGCGAATACAATGAGCAGTTCTTC.

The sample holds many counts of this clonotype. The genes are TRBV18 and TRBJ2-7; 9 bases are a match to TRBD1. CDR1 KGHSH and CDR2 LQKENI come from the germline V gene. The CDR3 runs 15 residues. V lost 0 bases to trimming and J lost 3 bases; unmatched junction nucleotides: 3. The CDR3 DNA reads TGTGCCAGCTCACCACCGGGACAGGGCCACTACGAGCAGTACTTC. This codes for CASSPPGQGHYEQYF.

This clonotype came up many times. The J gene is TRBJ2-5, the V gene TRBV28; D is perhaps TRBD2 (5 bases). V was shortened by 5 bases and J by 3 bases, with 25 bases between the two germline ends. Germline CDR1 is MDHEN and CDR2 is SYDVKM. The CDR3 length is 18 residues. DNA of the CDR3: TGTGCCAGCAGTCCCATTCCCCCTCGTCTAGCTCGGGAAGAGACCCAGTACTTC. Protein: CASSPIPPRLAREETQYF.

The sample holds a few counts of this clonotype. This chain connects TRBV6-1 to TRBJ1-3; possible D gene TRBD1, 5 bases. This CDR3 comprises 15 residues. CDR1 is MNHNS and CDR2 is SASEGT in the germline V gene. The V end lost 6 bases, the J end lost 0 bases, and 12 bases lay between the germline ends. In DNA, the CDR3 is TGTGCCAGCAGCTACGACAGTTACTCTGGAAACACCATATATTTT. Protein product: CASSYDSYSGNTIYF.

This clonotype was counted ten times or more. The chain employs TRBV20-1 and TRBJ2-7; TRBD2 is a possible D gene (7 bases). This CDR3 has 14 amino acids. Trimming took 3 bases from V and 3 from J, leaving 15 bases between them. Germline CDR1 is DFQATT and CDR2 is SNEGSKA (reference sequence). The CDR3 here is CSARGGGIVYEQYF. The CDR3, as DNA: TGCAGTGCTAGGGGGGGGGGCATCGTCTACGAGCAGTACTTC.

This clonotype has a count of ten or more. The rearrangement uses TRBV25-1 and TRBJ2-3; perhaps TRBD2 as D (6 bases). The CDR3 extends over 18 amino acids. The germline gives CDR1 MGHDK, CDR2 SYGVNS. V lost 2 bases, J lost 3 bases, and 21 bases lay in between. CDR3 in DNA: TGTGCCAGCAGTGAAAGATCGTCCGTTGGCGGGATAACAGATACGCAGTATTTT. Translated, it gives CASSERSSVGGITDTQYF.

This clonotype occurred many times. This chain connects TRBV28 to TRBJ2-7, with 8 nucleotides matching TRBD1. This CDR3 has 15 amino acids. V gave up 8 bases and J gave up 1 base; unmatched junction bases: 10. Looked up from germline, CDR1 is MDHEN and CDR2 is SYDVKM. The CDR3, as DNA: TGTGCCAGCGATTCGCCTGACAGGGGTTCCTACGAGCAGTACTTC. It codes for CASDSPDRGSYEQYF.

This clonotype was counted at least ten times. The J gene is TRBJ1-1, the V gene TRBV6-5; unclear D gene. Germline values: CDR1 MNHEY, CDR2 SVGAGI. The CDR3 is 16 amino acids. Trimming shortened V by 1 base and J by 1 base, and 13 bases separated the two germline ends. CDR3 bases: TGTGCCAGCAGTTACTTATTCTCCGGTCCGAACACTGAAGCTTTCTTT. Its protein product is CASSYLFSGPNTEAFF.

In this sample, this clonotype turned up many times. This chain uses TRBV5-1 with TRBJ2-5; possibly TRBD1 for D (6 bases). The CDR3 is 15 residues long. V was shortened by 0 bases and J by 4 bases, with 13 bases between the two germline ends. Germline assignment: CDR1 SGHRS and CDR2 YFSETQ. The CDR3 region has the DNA TGCGCCAGCAGCTTGGATTTGAACAGGGTAGAGACCCAGTACTTC. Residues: CASSLDLNRVETQYF. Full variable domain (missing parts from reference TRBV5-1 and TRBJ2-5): KAGVTQTPRYLIKTRGQQVTLSCSPISGHRSVSWYQQTPGQGLQFLFEYFSETQRNKGNFPGRFSGRQFSNSRSEMNVSTLELGDSALYLCASSLDLNRVETQYFGPGTRLLVL.

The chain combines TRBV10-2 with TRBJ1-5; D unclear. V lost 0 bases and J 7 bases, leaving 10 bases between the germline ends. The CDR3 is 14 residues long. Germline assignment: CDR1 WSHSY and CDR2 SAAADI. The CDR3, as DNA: TGCGCCAGCAGTGAGTCACACTGGAACCAGCCCCAGCATTTT. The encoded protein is CASSESHWNQPQHF.

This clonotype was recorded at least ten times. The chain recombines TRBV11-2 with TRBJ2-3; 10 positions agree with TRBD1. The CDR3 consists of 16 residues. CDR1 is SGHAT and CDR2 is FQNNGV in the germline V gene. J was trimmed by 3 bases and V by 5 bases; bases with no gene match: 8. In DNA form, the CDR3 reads TGTGCCAGCAGCCACCTAGGGACAGGGGAGACAGATACGCAGTATTTT. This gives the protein CASSHLGTGETDTQYF.

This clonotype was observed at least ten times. This chain's CDR3 is CSARDLYGSTDTQYF. The CDR3 bases are TGCAGTGCTAGAGATCTTTATGGGAGCACAGATACGCAGTATTTT. The chain combines TRBV20-1 with TRBJ2-3, with D unresolved. Between the trimmed V and J ends, which lost 0 bases and 0 bases, there was a span of 10 bases. Germline values: CDR1 DFQATT, CDR2 SNEGSKA (reference sequence). The CDR3 has 15 residues.

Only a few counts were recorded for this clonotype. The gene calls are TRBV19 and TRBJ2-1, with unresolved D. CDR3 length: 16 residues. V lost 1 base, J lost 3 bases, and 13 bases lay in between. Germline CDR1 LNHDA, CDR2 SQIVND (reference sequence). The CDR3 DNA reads TGTGCCAGTAGTATAGCGCAACTAACAAACTACAATGAGCAGTTCTTC. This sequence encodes CASSIAQLTNYNEQFF.

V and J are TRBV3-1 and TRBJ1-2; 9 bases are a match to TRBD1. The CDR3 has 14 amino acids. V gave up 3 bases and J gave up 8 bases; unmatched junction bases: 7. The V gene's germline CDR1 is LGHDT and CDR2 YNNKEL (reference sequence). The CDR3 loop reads CASSHLWDRDGYTF. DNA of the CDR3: TGTGCCAGCAGCCACCTCTGGGACAGGGACGGCTACACCTTC. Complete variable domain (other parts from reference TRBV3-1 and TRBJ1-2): DTAVSQTPKYLVTQMGNDKSIKCEQNLGHDTMYWYKQDSKKFLKIMFSYNNKELIINETVPNRFSPKSPDKAHLNLHINSLELGDSAVYFCASSHLWDRDGYTFGSGTRLTVV.

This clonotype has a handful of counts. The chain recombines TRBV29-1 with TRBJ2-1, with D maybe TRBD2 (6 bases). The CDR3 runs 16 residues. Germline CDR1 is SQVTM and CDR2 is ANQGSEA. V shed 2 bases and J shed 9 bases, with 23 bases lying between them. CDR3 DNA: TGCAGCGTTGAATACCTGACTTACGGAGGGCCCAGTGAGCAGTTCTTC. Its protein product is CSVEYLTYGGPSEQFF.

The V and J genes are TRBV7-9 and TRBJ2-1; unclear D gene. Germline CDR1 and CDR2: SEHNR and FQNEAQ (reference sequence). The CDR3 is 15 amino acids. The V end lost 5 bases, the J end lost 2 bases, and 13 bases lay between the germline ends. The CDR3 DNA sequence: TGTGCCAGCAGCGCGTATCAACCCGCCTACAATGAGCAGTTCTTC. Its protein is CASSAYQPAYNEQFF.

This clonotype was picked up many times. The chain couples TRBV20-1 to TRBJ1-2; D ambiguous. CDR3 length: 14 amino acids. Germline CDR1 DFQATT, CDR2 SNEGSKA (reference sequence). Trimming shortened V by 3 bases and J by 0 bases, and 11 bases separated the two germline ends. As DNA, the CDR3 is TGCAGTGCTAGTACAGAGACATCTAACTATGGCTACACCTTC. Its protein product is CSASTETSNYGYTF.

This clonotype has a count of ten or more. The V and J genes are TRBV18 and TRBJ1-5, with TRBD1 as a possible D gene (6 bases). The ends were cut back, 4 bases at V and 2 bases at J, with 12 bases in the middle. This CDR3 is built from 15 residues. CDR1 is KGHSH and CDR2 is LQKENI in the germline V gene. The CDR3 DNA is TGTGCCAGCTCACTGTCGGGGGCGGGCAATCAGCCCCAGCATTTT. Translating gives CASSLSGAGNQPQHF.

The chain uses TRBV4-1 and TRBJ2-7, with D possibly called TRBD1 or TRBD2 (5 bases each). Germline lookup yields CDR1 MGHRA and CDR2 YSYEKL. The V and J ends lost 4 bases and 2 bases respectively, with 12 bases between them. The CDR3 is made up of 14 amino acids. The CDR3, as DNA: TGCGCCAGCAGCCCCCGGGACGGCACCTACGAGCAGTACTTC. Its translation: CASSPRDGTYEQYF.

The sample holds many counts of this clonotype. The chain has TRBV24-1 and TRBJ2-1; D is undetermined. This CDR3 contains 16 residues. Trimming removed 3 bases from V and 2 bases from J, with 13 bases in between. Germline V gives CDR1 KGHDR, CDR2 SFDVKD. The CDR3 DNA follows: TGTGCCACCAGTGATCCAACTCAAGGGACCTACAATGAGCAGTTCTTC. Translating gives CATSDPTQGTYNEQFF.

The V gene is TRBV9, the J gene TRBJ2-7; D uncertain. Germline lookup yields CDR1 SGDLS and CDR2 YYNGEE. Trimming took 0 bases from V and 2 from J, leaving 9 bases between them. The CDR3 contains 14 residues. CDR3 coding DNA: TGTGCCAGCAGCGTAGACGGCACTACCTACGAGCAGTACTTC. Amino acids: CASSVDGTTYEQYF.

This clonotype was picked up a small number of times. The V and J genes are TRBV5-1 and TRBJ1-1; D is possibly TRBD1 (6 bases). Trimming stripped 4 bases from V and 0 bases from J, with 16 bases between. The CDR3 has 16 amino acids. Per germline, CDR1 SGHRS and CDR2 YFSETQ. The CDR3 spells CASSNSYGQLNTEAFF. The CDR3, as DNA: TGCGCCAGCAGCAACTCGTACGGACAGCTGAACACTGAAGCTTTCTTT.

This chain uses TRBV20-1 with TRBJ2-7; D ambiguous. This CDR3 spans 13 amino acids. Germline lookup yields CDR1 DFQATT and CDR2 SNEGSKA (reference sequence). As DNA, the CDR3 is TGCAGCAGCACCGCCCCGGGTAGGTACGAGCAGTACTTC. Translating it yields CSSTAPGRYEQYF.

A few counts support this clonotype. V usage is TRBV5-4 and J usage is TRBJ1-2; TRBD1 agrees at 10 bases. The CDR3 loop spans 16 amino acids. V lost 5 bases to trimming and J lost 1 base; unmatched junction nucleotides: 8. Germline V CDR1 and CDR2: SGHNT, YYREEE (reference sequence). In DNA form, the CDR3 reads TGTGCCAGCAGATCCGGGACAGGGGACCTTAACTATGGCTACACCTTC. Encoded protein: CASRSGTGDLNYGYTF.

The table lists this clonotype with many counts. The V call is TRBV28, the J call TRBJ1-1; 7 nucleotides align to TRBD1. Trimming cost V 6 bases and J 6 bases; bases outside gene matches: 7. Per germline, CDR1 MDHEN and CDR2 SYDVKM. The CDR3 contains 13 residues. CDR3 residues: CASSTTGEPEAFF. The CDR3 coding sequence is TGTGCCAGCAGCACCACAGGGGAACCTGAAGCTTTCTTT.

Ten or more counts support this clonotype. For the CDR3, the DNA is TGTGCCAGTAACCCCTCCGGAGCGGTTGGGACTTACGAGCAGTACTTC. The encoded protein is CASNPSGAVGTYEQYF. V and J are TRBV19 and TRBJ2-7, with D possibly TRBD2 on 6 matching bases. Germline CDR1 is LNHDA and CDR2 is SQIVND (reference sequence). The germline V and J ends were trimmed by 7 bases and 4 bases, with 23 bases remaining between them. This CDR3 has 16 residues.

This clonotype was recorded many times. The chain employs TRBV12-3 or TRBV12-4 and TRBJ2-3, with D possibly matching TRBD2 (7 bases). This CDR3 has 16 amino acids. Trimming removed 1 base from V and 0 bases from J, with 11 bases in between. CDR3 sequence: CASSLVGGGSTDTQYF. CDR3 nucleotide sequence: TGTGCCAGCAGTTTAGTAGGGGGGGGAAGCACAGATACGCAGTATTTT.

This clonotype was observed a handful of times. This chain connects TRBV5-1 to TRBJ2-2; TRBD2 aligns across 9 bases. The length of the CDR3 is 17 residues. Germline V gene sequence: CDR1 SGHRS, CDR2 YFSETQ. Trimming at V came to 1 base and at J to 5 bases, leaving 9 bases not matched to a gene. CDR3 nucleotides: TGCGCCAGCAGCTTGTGGTTAGCGGGAGCTGGTACCGGGGAGCTGTTTTTT. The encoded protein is CASSLWLAGAGTGELFF.

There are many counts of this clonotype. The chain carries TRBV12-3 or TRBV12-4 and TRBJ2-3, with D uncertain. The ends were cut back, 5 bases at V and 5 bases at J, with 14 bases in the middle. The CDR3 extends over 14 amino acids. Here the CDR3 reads CASSPTTRRDTQYF. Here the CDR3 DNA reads TGTGCCAGCAGTCCCACTACCCGGAGAGATACGCAGTATTTT.

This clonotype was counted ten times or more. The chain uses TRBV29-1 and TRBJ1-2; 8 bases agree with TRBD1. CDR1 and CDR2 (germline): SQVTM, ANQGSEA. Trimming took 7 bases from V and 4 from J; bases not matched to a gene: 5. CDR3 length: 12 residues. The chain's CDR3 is CSGGQGGYGYTF. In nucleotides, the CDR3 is TGCAGCGGAGGACAGGGCGGCTATGGCTACACCTTC.

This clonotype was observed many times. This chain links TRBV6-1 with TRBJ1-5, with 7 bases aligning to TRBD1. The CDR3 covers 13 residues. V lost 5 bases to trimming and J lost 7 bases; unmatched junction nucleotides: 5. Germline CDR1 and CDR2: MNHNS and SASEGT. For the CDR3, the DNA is TGTGCCAGCAGTAGTCAGGGGGAACAGCCCCAGCATTTT. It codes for CASSSQGEQPQHF.